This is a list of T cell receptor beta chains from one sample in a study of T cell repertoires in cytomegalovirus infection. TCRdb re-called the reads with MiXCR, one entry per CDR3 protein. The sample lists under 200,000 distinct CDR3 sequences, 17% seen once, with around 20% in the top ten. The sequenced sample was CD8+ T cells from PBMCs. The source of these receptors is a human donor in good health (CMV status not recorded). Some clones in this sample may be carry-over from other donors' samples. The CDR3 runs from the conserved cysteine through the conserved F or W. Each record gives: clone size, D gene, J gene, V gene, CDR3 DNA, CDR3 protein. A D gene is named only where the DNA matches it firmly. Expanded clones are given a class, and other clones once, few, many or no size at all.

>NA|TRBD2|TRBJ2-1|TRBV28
TGTGCCAGTCATGGCGGGAGTCTTAATGAGCAGTTCTTC
CASHGGSLNEQFF
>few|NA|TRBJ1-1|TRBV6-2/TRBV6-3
TGTGCCAGCAGTTACAAAACAGGGAGGACTGAAGCTTTCTTT
CASSYKTGRTEAFF
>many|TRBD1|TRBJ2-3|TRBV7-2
TGTGCCAGCAGCTTAGAATTACAGGGGACAGATACGCAGTATTTT
CASSLELQGTDTQYF
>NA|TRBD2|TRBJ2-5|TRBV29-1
TGCAGCGTTGAGGAACAGCGGGAGGGCCTAAAGACCCAGTACTTC
CSVEEQREGLKTQYF
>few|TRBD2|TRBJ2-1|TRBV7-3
TGTGCCAGCAGCCTCAGCGGGACTAGCGGGAATGGTGAGCAGTTCTTC
CASSLSGTSGNGEQFF
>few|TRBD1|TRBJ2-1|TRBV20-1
TGCAGTGCACCCCGGGACAGATCCTACAATGAGCAGTTCTTC
CSAPRDRSYNEQFF
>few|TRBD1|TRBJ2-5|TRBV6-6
TGTGCCAGCAGGGGCGGACAGGGGGCTGGAGAGACCCAGTACTTC
CASRGGQGAGETQYF
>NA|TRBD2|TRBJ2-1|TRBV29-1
TGCAGCGTACTAGCGGGGGGGATTCGGAATGAGCAGTTCTTC
CSVLAGGIRNEQFF
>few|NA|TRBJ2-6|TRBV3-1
TGTGCCAGCAGCAGGGGACCTGGGGCCAACGTCCTGACTTTC
CASSRGPGANVLTF
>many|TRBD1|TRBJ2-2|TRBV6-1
TGTGCCAGCAGCCCCGGGGACAGGGGAAGAAAAACCGGGGAGCTGTTTTTT
CASSPGDRGRKTGELFF
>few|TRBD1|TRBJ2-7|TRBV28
TGTGCCAGCAGTCCCCCAGGACAGGGGCGCTCCTACGAGCAGTACTTC
CASSPPGQGRSYEQYF
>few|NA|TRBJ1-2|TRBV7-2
TGTGCCAGCAGCTTAGCCGGCCTCTTATACTATGGCTACACCTTC
CASSLAGLLYYGYTF
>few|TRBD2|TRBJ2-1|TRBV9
TGTGCCAGCAGCGCCGGGACTAGCGGGGAAGATGAGCAGTTCTTC
CASSAGTSGEDEQFF
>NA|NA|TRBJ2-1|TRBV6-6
TGTGCCAGCACCTCTAGCTCCTACAATGAGCAGTTCTTC
CASTSSSYNEQFF
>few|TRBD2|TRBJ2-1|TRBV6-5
TGTGCCAGCAGTTACTCACCGGGACTAGCCTACAATGAGCAGTTCTTC
CASSYSPGLAYNEQFF
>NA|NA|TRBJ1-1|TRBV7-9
TGTGCCAGCAGCATCCCGAGGGACACTGAAGCTTTCTTT
CASSIPRDTEAFF
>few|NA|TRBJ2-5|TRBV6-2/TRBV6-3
TGTGCCAGCAGTCCCCCACAGGGTGGAGAGACCCAGTACTTC
CASSPPQGGETQYF
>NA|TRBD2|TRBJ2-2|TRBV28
TGTGCCAGCAGTTTTCGGGGGGACTATTCTCGTTGGGAGCTGTTTTTT
CASSFRGDYSRWELFF
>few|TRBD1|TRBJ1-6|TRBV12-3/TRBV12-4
TGTGCCAGCAGCCAGGGACAGTATAATTCACCCCTCCACTTT
CASSQGQYNSPLHF
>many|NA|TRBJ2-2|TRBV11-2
TGTGCCAGCCAGCAGGGGGGAAGAACCGGGGAGCTGTTTTTT
CASQQGGRTGELFF
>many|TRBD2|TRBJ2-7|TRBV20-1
TGCAGTGCTAGAGATCTTTCCTATAAAACCGGGACTACCGCCTACGAGCAGTACTTC
CSARDLSYKTGTTAYEQYF
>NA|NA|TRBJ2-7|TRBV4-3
TGCGCCAGCAGCCAAGGGATAGGGACCTACGAGCAGTACTTC
CASSQGIGTYEQYF
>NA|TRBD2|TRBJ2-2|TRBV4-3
TGCGCCAGCAGCCAAGTTTTAGGGCGGGAGGTTGCCGGGGAGCTGTTTTTT
CASSQVLGREVAGELFF
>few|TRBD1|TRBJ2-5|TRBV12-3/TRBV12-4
TGTGCCAGCAGTTTAGTATGGGACAGGGGGCGTGAGACCCAGTACTTC
CASSLVWDRGRETQYF
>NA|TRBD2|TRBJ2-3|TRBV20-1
TGCAGTGCTAGCCCCCGACTAGCGGGAGTAGACACAGATACGCAGTATTTT
CSASPRLAGVDTDTQYF
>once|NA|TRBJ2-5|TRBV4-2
TGTGCCAGCAGCCACGGGACGGAACAAGAGACCCAGTACTTC
CASSHGTEQETQYF
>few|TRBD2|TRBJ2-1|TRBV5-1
TGCGCCACTACCACGTCCAGCGGGGGGTTCGATGAGCAGTTCTTC
CATTTSSGGFDEQFF
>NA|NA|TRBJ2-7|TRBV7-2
TGTGCCAGCAGCTTAGGGGCTGTCGAGCAGTACTTC
CASSLGAVEQYF
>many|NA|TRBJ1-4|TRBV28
TGTGCCAGCACCTCCCTCACAAGGCGTCTTGGGGGTAATGAAAAACTGTTTTTT
CASTSLTRRLGGNEKLFF
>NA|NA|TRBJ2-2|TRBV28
TGTGTCAGCAGTTTTAGCCCCGAGGGCGGGGAGCTGTTTTTT
CVSSFSPEGGELFF
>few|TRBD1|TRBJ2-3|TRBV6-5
TGTGCCAGCAGTTACTCCGGGACAGGGGCTACCACAGATACGCAGTATTTT
CASSYSGTGATTDTQYF
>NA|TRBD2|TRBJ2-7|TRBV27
TGTGCCAGCAGTTTGGGTCTAGCGGGGACCTACGAGCAGTACTTC
CASSLGLAGTYEQYF
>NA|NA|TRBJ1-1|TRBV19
TGTGCCAGTAGTCCCAGCCGCGGCATGAACACTGAAGCTTTCTTT
CASSPSRGMNTEAFF
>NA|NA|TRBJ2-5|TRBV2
TGTGCCAGCATGGGAGCTCGGGAGACCCAGTACTTC
CASMGARETQYF
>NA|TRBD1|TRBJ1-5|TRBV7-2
TGTGCCAGCAGCCCGACAGGGCTTGGGCAGCCCCAGCATTTT
CASSPTGLGQPQHF
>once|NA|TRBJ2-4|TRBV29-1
TGCAGCGTACCACAGGGAATCAACATTCAGTACTTC
CSVPQGINIQYF
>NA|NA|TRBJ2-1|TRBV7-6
TGTGCCAGCAGCTCGGGGCTCGGGGATGAGCAGTTCTTC
CASSSGLGDEQFF